One and the same sample provided the 8 T cell receptor beta chains below, sequenced in a study of neurological immune-mediated disorders. TCRdb reprocessed the 5' RACE reads via MiXCR and lists one record per CDR3 protein. The sample includes approximately 29,000 distinct CDR3 sequences, approximately 12% of them seen just once. Sequenced material: PBMCs. These receptor sequences come from a man in his 60s in good health.

Details on this clonotype: The conserved phenylalanine or tryptophan is not found at the CDR3 terminus, so this likely reflects a read error. The rearrangement joins TRBV5-1 to TRBJ2-1; TRBD2 aligns across 9 bases. Looked up from germline, CDR1 is SGHRS and CDR2 is YFSETQ. The CDR3 runs 13 residues. CDR3 coding DNA: TGCGCCAGCAGCCAAGGGACTAGCTATGACCAGTTCTTA. Protein: CASSQGTSYDQFL.

This clonotype was recorded many times. This chain links TRBV7-3 with TRBJ2-3; 11 positions agree with TRBD2. Germline CDR1 and CDR2: SGHTA and FQGTGA. Trimming removed 5 bases from V and 8 bases from J; junction bases left unmatched: 9. The CDR3 spans 15 residues. CDR3 DNA sequence: TGTGCCAGCAGCCTTGGGACTAGCGGCCCCGGTACGCAGTATTTT. It is translated as CASSLGTSGPGTQYF.

This clonotype counts as medium-sized. The chain combines TRBV7-9 with TRBJ2-5; no definite D call. Germline V gives CDR1 SEHNR, CDR2 FQNEAQ (reference sequence). The germline V and J ends were trimmed by 11 bases and 2 bases, with 9 bases remaining between them. This CDR3 has 11 residues. Here the CDR3 DNA reads TGTGCCGAGCAGCCTCAAGAGACCCAGTACTTC. Its protein product is CAEQPQETQYF.

This clonotype has a count of ten or more. The DNA of the CDR3 is TGTGCCATCAGTGAGTCGTTAGTTTCTGGGGCCAACGTCCTGACTTTC. It is translated as CAISESLVSGANVLTF. The chain recombines TRBV10-3 with TRBJ2-6, with D unresolved. V was trimmed by 0 bases and J by 1 base, leaving 7 bases between them. The CDR3 length is 16 residues. CDR1 ENHRY and CDR2 SYGVKD come from the germline V gene.

In this sample, this clonotype turned up many times. This sequence joins TRBV12-3 or TRBV12-4 and TRBJ2-7, with D unresolved. The V gene lost 8 bases and the J gene lost 0 bases, with 8 bases spanning the gap. This CDR3 contains 12 residues. This CDR3 is CASGPGSYEQYF. The CDR3 coding sequence is TGTGCCAGCGGTCCGGGCTCCTACGAGCAGTACTTC.

This clonotype was seen repeatedly, ten times or more. V gene TRBV2 combines with J gene TRBJ2-7; 9 bases match TRBD1. After removal of 8 bases from V and 5 bases from J, the junction contained 7 bases not matched to a gene. Germline CDR1 is SNHLY and CDR2 is FYNNEI. There are 13 residues in the CDR3. The CDR3 DNA is TGTGCCAGCTTCGGGACAGGGCTCCACGAGCAGTACTTC. Translation gives CASFGTGLHEQYF.

This clonotype came up many times. The chain recombines TRBV12-3 or TRBV12-4 with TRBJ2-7; 12 bases are a match to TRBD2. The V gene end was trimmed by 7 bases and the J gene end by 3 bases; junction bases not matched to a gene: 7. This CDR3 has 15 amino acids. The CDR3, as DNA: TGTGCCAGCACTCTGACTAGCGGGGGATTCTACGAGCAGTACTTC. Translating it yields CASTLTSGGFYEQYF.

In this sample, this clonotype turned up many times. The chain has TRBV12-3 or TRBV12-4 and TRBJ2-1; D ambiguous. Deletions cut 3 bases from V and 3 bases from J, with 9 bases between. The CDR3 has 14 residues. The CDR3 DNA follows: TGTGCCAGCAGTTTCGTAGATCTCTACAATGAGCAGTTCTTC. It specifies CASSFVDLYNEQFF.